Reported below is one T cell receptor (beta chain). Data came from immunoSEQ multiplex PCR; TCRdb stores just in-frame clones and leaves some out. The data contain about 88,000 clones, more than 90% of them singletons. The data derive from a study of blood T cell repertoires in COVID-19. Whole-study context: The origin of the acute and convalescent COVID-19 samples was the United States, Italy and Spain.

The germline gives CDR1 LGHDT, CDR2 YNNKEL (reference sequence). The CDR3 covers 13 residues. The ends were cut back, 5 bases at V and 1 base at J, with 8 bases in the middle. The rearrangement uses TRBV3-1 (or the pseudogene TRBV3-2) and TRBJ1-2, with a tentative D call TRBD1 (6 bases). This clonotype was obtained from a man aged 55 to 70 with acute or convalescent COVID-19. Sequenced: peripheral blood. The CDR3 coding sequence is TGTGCCAGCAGCAACAGGGTTAACTATGGCTACACCTTC. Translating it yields CASSNRVNYGYTF.